What follows are 12 T cell receptor beta chains derived from one specimen sequenced in a study of Graves' ophthalmopathy and Graves' hyperthyroidism. From RNA, the CDR3 regions of TCR beta chains were amplified and sequenced. An initial RT-PCR round employing HTBI primers preceded a second-round multiplex PCR. In TCRdb, the multiplex PCR reads were re-called with MiXCR into one record per CDR3 protein. The sample includes almost 400,000 distinct CDR3 sequences, 15% to 20% of them seen just once. The source material was peripheral blood. The source is a woman younger than 35 with Graves' ophthalmopathy.

This clonotype was counted many times. This chain uses TRBV10-3 with TRBJ2-2; 11 bases agree with TRBD1. Germline assignment: CDR1 ENHRY and CDR2 SYGVKD. The CDR3 length is 16 residues. Trimming took 6 bases from V and 0 from J; bases not matched to a gene: 3. CDR3 in DNA: TGTGCCATCAGGGGACAGGGGGTAACGAACACCGGGGAGCTGTTTTTT. Translating gives CAIRGQGVTNTGELFF.

In its sample, this clonotype was seen many times. The rearrangement links TRBV9 to TRBJ1-1; no clear D gene. V was pared by 1 base and J by 0 bases, with 4 bases between. Germline CDR1 is SGDLS and CDR2 is YYNGEE. The CDR3 has 13 residues. The CDR3 region has the DNA TGTGCCAGCAGCGTACGAATGAACACTGAAGCTTTCTTT. It specifies CASSVRMNTEAFF.

The J gene is TRBJ1-2, the V gene TRBV6-5; the D gene is possibly TRBD1 (5 bases). Trimming pared 2 bases from V and 6 bases from J, leaving 13 bases between. The CDR3 contains 14 residues. Germline loops: CDR1 MNHEY, CDR2 SVGAGI. The CDR3 here is CASSYGPGEDGYTF. CDR3 sequence (DNA): TGTGCCAGCAGTTACGGCCCGGGGGAGGATGGCTACACCTTC.

At least ten counts were recorded for this clonotype. CDR3 bases: TGTGCCAGCAGTGAGGGAGACAATCAGTACTTC. This sequence encodes CASSEGDNQYF. The chain combines TRBV25-1 with TRBJ2-4; tentatively, D is TRBD2 (5 bases). The germline V gene has CDR1 MGHDK and CDR2 SYGVNS. CDR3 length: 11 amino acids. Trimming removed 3 bases from V and 12 bases from J, with 9 bases in between.

In its sample, this clonotype was seen many times. The chain couples TRBV12-3 or TRBV12-4 to TRBJ2-5; 10 positions agree with TRBD1. The ends lost 7 bases at V and 5 bases at J; junction bases unmatched: 10. The CDR3 covers 15 residues. DNA for the CDR3: TGTGCCAGCACCATGACAGGGGGCTCTGGGGAGACCCAGTACTTC. Translated: CASTMTGGSGETQYF.

This clonotype was seen only a few times. One end of the junction does not line up with germline, which may come from a read error. The CDR3 loop reads CASSLKHSPVPDF. Here the CDR3 DNA reads TGTGCCAGCAGTTTAAAACACTCTCCCGTACCCGACTTC. The rearrangement joins TRBV28 to TRBJ2-5; D remains ambiguous. The CDR3 runs 13 residues. The germline gives CDR1 MDHEN, CDR2 SYDVKM.

This chain joins TRBV7-2 and TRBJ2-7, with D unresolved. From germline, CDR1 is SGHTA and CDR2 FQGNSA. Deletions cut 5 bases from V and 4 bases from J, with 12 bases between. The CDR3 sequence is 13 residues long. CDR3 protein: CASSLGPRYEQYF. The CDR3 DNA is TGTGCCAGCAGCCTTGGGCCTCGATACGAGCAGTACTTC.

This clonotype was detected a few times. This chain joins TRBV20-1 and TRBJ1-6; 8 bases are a match to TRBD1. Germline lookup yields CDR1 DFQATT and CDR2 SNEGSKA (reference sequence). CDR3 length: 14 amino acids. V was clipped by 6 bases and J by 11 bases; unmatched bases: 12. CDR3: CSAGDRGPPPPLHF. CDR3 nucleotides: TGCAGTGCGGGTGACAGGGGCCCACCCCCACCCCTCCACTTT.

At least ten counts were recorded for this clonotype. The CDR3 loop reads CASSEGGQGRRGYTF. The CDR3 bases are TGTGCCAGCAGCGAGGGGGGACAGGGGCGGCGTGGCTACACCTTC. V and J are TRBV7-2 and TRBJ1-2; TRBD1 matches 10 bases. This CDR3 is 15 amino acids long. The germline V gene encodes CDR1 SGHTA and CDR2 FQGNSA. The trim removed 5 bases at V and 7 bases at J, leaving 10 bases unmatched.

This clonotype has a count of ten or more. The chain carries TRBV12-3 or TRBV12-4 and TRBJ1-6, with D hard to call. The ends were cut back, 4 bases at V and 12 bases at J, with 13 bases in the middle. The CDR3 has 13 amino acids. DNA of the CDR3: TGTGCCAGCAGTTCTGGTGGTGGCGTACCCCTCCACTTT. It is translated as CASSSGGGVPLHF.

This clonotype appeared many times. The chain combines TRBV20-1 with TRBJ2-7, with 7 bases identical to TRBD1. V was pared by 3 bases and J by 2 bases, with 4 bases of the junction left unmatched. This CDR3 is built from 13 residues. CDR1 and CDR2 from the germline V gene are DFQATT and SNEGSKA (reference sequence). The CDR3 protein is CSASLGQPYEQYF. The CDR3 coding sequence is TGCAGTGCTAGCTTGGGACAGCCCTACGAGCAGTACTTC.

In its sample, this clonotype was seen many times. A junction boundary mismatches the germline segment, possibly from a read error. CDR3 in amino acids: CASSSQGAATEALF. The CDR3 DNA sequence: TGCGCCAGCAGCTCTCAGGGGGCAGCCACTGAAGCTTTGTTT. This sequence joins TRBV5-1 and TRBJ1-1, with 8 bases fitting TRBD1. Per the germline V gene, CDR1 is SGHRS and CDR2 is YFSETQ. CDR3 length: 14 amino acids.